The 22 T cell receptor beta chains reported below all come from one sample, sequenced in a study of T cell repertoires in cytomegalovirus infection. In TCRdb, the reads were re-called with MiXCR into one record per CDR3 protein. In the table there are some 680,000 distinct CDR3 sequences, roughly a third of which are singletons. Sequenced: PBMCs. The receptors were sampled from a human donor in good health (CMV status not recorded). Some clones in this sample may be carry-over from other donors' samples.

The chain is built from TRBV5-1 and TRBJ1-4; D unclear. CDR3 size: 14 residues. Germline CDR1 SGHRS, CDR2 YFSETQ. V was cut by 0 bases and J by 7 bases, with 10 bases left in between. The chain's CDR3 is CASSLDRPVEKLFF. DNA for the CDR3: TGCGCCAGCAGCTTGGATCGGCCGGTTGAAAAACTGTTTTTT.

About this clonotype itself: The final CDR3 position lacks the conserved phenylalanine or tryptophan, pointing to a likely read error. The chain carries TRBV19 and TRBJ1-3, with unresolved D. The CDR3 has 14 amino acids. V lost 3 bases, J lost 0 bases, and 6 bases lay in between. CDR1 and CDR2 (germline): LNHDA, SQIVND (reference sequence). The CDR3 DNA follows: TGTGCCAGTAGTATCTCCTCCTCTGGAAACACCATATATTGT. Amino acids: CASSISSSGNTIYC.

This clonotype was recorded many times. CDR3 region: CASSSRGGDQPQHF. The CDR3 DNA reads TGTGCCAGCAGCAGCCGGGGTGGTGATCAGCCCCAGCATTTT. The chain joins TRBV7-2 to TRBJ1-5; D call uncertain. Trimming took off 5 bases at V and 5 bases at J, with 13 bases between the two ends. This CDR3 spans 14 amino acids. Germline CDR1 and CDR2: SGHTA and FQGNSA. Supplemented by reference TRBV7-2 and TRBJ1-5, the full variable domain reads GAGVSQSPSNKVTEKGKDVELRCDPISGHTALYWYRQSLGQGLEFLIYFQGNSAPDKSGLPSDRFSAERTGGSVSTLTIQRTQQEDSAVYLCASSSRGGDQPQHFGDGTRLSIL.

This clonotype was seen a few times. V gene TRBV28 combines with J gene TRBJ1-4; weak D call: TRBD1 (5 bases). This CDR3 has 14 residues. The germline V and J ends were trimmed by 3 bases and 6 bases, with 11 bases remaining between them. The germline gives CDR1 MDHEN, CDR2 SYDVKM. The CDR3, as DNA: TGTGCCAGCAGTTTGCTGACAGCCGATGAAAAACTGTTTTTT. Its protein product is CASSLLTADEKLFF.

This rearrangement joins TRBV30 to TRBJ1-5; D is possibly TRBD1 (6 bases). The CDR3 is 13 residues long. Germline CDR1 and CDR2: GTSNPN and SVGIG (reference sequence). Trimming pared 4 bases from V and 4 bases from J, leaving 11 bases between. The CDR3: CAWKTGGNQPQHF. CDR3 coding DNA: TGTGCCTGGAAGACAGGAGGTAATCAGCCCCAGCATTTT.

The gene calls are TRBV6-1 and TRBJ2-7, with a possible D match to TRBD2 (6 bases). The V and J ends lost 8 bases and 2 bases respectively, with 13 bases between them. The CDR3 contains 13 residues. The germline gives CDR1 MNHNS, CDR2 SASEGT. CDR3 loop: CASSRGYTYEQYF. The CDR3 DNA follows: TGTGCCAGCTCGCGGGGCTACACCTACGAGCAGTACTTC.

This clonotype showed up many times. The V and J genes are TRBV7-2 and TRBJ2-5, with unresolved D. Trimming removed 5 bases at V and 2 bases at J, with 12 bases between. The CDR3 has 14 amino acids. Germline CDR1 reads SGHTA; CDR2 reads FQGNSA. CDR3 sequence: CASSPRTGQETQYF. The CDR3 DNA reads TGTGCCAGCAGCCCCCGAACCGGTCAAGAGACCCAGTACTTC.

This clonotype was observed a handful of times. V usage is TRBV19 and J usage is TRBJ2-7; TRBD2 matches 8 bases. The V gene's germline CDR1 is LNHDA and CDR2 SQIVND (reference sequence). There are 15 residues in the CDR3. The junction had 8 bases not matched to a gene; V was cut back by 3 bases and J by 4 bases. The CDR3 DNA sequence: TGTGCCAGTAGTATCGGAGCGGGAGAGTCGTACGAGCAGTACTTC. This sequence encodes CASSIGAGESYEQYF.

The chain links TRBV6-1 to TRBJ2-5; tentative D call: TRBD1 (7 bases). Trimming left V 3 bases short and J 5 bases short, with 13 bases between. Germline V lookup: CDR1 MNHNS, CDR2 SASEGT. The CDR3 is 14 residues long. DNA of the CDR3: TGTGCCAGCAGTGAGACAGGGAGGAGGGAGACCCAGTACTTC. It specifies CASSETGRRETQYF.

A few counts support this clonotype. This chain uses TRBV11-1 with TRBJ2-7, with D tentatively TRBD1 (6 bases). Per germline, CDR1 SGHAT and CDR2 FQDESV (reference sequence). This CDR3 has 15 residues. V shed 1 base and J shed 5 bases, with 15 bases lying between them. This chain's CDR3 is CASSLEPQGVHEQYF. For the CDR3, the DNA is TGTGCCAGCAGCTTAGAGCCACAGGGAGTCCACGAGCAGTACTTC.

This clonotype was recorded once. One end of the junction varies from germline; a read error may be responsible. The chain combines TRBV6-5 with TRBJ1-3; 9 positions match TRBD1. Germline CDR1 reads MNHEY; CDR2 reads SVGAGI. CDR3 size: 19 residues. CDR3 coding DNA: TGTGCCAGCACTTATCGCCGTGACAGGGGGTTACACTCTGGAAACACCATATCTTTT. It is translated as CASTYRRDRGLHSGNTISF.

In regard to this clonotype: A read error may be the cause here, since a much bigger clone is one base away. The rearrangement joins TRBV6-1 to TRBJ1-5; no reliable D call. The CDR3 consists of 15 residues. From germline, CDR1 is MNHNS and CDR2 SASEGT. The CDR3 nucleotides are TGTGACAGCAGTCCAGTCGAAAATAGCAATCAGCCCCAGCATTTT. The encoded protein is CDSSPVENSNQPQHF.

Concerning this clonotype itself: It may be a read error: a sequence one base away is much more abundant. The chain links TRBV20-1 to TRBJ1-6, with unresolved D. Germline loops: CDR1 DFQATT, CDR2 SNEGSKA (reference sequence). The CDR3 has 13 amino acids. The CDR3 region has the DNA TGCAGTGCTGATACGGACGGGAATTCAACCCTCCACTTT. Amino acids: CSADTDGNSTLHF.

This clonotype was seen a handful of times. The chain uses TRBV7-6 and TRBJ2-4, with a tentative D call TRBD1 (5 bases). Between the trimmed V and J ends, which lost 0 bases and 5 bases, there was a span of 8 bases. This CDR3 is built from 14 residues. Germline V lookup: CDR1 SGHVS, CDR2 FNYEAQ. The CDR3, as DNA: TGTGCCAGCAGCTTAGCGGCAGGGCAAAACATTCAGTACTTC. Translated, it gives CASSLAAGQNIQYF.

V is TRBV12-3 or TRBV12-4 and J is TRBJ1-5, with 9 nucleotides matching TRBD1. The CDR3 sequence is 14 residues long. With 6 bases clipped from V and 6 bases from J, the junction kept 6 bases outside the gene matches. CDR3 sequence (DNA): TGTGCCAGCAGCCAAACAGGGGGCCGTCAGCCCCAGCATTTT. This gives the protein CASSQTGGRQPQHF.

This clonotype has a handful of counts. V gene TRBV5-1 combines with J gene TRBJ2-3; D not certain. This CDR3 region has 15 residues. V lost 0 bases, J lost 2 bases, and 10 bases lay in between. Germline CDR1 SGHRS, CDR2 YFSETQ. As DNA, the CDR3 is TGCGCCAGCAGCTTGGGGCGCTTAATCACAGATACGCAGTATTTT. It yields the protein CASSLGRLITDTQYF.

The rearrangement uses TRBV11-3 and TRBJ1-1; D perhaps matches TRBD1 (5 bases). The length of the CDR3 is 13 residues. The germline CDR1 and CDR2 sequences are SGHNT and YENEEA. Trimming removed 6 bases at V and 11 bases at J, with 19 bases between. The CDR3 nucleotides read TGTGCCAGCAGTCCTGGGAGAGGGGTGAGGGCTTTCTTT. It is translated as CASSPGRGVRAFF.

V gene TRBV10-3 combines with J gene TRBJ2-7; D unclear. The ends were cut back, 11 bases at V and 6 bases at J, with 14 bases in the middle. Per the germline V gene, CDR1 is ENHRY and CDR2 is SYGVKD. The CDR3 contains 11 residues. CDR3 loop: CAVSTGFEQYF. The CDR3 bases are TGTGCCGTGTCAACCGGCTTCGAGCAGTACTTC.

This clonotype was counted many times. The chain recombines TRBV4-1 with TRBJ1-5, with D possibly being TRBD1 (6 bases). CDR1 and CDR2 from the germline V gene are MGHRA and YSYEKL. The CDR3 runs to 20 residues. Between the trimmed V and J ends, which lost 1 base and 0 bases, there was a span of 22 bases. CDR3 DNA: TGCGCCAGCAGCCAAGGCCCCCTCACAGGGAAGGGGACTAGCAATCAGCCCCAGCATTTT. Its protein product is CASSQGPLTGKGTSNQPQHF.

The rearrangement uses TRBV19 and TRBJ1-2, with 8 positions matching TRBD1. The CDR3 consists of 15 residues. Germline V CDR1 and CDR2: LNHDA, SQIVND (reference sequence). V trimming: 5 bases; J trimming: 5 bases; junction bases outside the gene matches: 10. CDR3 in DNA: TGTGCCAGTAGTCTGACCCGGACAGGGAGATATGGCTACACCTTC. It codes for CASSLTRTGRYGYTF.

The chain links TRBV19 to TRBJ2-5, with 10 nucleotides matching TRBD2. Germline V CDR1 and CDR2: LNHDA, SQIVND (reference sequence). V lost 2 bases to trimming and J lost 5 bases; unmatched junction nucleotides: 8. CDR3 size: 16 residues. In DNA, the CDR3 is TGTGCCAGTAGTATATTCAGCGGGGGGGCTTTTGAGACCCAGTACTTC. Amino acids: CASSIFSGGAFETQYF. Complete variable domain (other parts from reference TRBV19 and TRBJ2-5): DGGITQSPKYLFRKEGQNVTLSCEQNLNHDAMYWYRQDPGQGLRLIYYSQIVNDFQKGDIAEGYSVSREKKESFPLTVTSAQKNPTAFYLCASSIFSGGAFETQYFGPGTRLLVL.

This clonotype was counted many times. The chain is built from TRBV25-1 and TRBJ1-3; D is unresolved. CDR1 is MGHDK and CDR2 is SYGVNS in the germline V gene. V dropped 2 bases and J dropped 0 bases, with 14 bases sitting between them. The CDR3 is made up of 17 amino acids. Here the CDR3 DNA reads TGTGCCAGCAGTGAAGTTCAACAGAAGAACTCTGGAAACACCATATATTTT. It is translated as CASSEVQQKNSGNTIYF. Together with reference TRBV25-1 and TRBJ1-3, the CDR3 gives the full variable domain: EADIYQTPRYLVIGTGKKITLECSQTMGHDKMYWYQQDPGMELHLIHYSYGVNSTEKGDLSSESTVSRIRTEHFPLTLESARPSHTSQYLCASSEVQQKNSGNTIYFGEGSWLTVV.